Below, 27 T cell receptor beta chains from the same sample are listed, as sequenced in a study of cytomegalovirus exposure and HLA in healthy donors. With 60 Vbeta and 13 Jbeta primers, the PCR was carried out. Generated by immunoSEQ multiplex PCR, the TCRdb table keeps only in-frame clones and is missing some. The sample includes about 160,000 clones, less than 85% of them seen just once. Sequencing was performed on PBMCs. These receptors all come from a man in his sixties in good health and CMV-seronegative.

This clone was counted between two and nine times. The CDR3 loop is CASSYRVRVGETQYF. DNA of the CDR3: TGTGCCAGCAGTTATCGGGTCAGGGTGGGAGAGACCCAGTACTTC. The V gene is TRBV6-5, the J gene TRBJ2-5; D is possibly TRBD1 (5 bases). With 3 bases removed from V and 4 bases from J, the gap between germline ends came to 15 bases. Germline V gene data show CDR1 as MNHEY and CDR2 as SVGAGI. The length of the CDR3 is 15 residues.

The rearrangement joins TRBV28 to TRBJ2-5, with D maybe TRBD2 (5 bases). V was shortened by 9 bases and J by 7 bases, with 15 bases between the two germline ends. Germline CDR1 and CDR2: MDHEN and SYDVKM. The CDR3 has 12 amino acids. CDR3 sequence reads: CASSRVFGTQYF. The CDR3 DNA reads as TGTGCCAGTTCGCGGGTTTTCGGGACCCAGTACTTC.

The rearrangement links TRBV19 to TRBJ1-4; D unclear. The CDR3 is made up of 12 amino acids. Germline loops: CDR1 LNHDA, CDR2 SQIVND (reference sequence). V lost 7 bases, J lost 6 bases, and 9 bases lay in between. CDR3 in amino acids: CASTRSDEKLFF. The CDR3 DNA is TGTGCCAGTACCCGGAGCGATGAAAAACTGTTTTTT.

The chain combines TRBV30 with TRBJ2-5; 7 bases align to TRBD2. The DNA end lines up better with TRBJ2-7; the J call may be wrong. The CDR3 is 17 residues long. CDR1 and CDR2 (germline): GTSNPN, SVGIG (reference sequence). This chain's CDR3 is CAWRAPLGGSPPYEQYF. CDR3 nucleotides: TGTGCCTGGAGAGCCCCTTTGGGGGGGAGCCCCCCCTACGAGCAGTACTTC.

V and J are TRBV7-3 and TRBJ2-3; 15 nucleotides align to TRBD2. The CDR3 is 16 residues long. Germline V gives CDR1 SGHTA, CDR2 FQGTGA. V lost 1 base and J lost 6; bases outside the gene matches: 2. The CDR3 bases are TGTGCCAGCAGCTTAATCGGGACTAGCGGGGGGGATACGCAGTATTTT. Encoded protein: CASSLIGTSGGDTQYF.

There are a few counts of this clone. The chain links TRBV5-4 to TRBJ2-2; 7 bases are shared with TRBD1. Per germline, CDR1 SGHNT and CDR2 YYREEE (reference sequence). The CDR3 has 16 amino acids. V trimming: 0 bases; J trimming: 3 bases; junction bases outside the gene matches: 5. CDR3 nucleotides: TGTGCCAGCAGCTTGGAAAGGGACAGCTACACCGGGGAGCTGTTTTTT. Encoded protein: CASSLERDSYTGELFF.

This chain joins TRBV4-2 and TRBJ2-5, with TRBD2 matching 9 bases. Germline values: CDR1 LGHNA, CDR2 YNFKEQ. CDR3 length: 17 amino acids. The junction had 12 bases not matched to a gene; V was cut back by 4 bases and J by 3 bases. CDR3 protein: CASSPLGSGGREETQYF. For the CDR3, the DNA is TGTGCCAGCAGCCCCCTGGGGAGCGGGGGGCGGGAAGAGACCCAGTACTTC.

The CDR3, as DNA: TGTGCCAGTAGTATCCCCGGGACTAGCGGGATGTACGAGCAGTACTTC. Protein: CASSIPGTSGMYEQYF. The chain uses TRBV19 and TRBJ2-7, with 13 bases aligning to TRBD2. This CDR3 has 16 residues. Germline V lookup: CDR1 LNHDA, CDR2 SQIVND (reference sequence). After removal of 3 bases from V and 4 bases from J, the junction contained 6 bases not matched to a gene.

A single count supports this clone. This chain connects TRBV7-9 to TRBJ2-5; possibly TRBD2 for D (5 bases). The V and J ends lost 3 bases and 7 bases respectively, with 12 bases between them. Germline-derived CDR1 and CDR2 are SEHNR and FQNEAQ (reference sequence). The CDR3 runs 13 residues. The CDR3 loop reads CASSFDYPGTQYF. CDR3 DNA: TGTGCCAGCAGCTTTGACTATCCAGGGACCCAGTACTTC.

The chain has TRBV9 and TRBJ1-2, with 9 bases identical to TRBD1. V shed 4 bases, J shed 5 bases, and the junction held 9 bases outside the gene matches. This CDR3 spans 15 amino acids. The germline gives CDR1 SGDLS, CDR2 YYNGEE. The CDR3 here is CASSPHRGRPYGYTF. The CDR3 bases are TGTGCCAGCAGCCCGCACAGGGGGCGACCTTATGGCTACACCTTC.

This chain connects TRBV6-9 to TRBJ2-5; D is perhaps TRBD2 (6 bases). The germline V gene encodes CDR1 MNHGY and CDR2 SVAAGI. Deletions cut 4 bases from V and 5 bases from J, with 17 bases between. This CDR3 region has 15 residues. The CDR3 is CASSSSSGGVETQYF. The CDR3 coding sequence is TGTGCCAGCAGTTCCTCCTCTGGAGGGGTCGAGACCCAGTACTTC.

This clone was picked up a small number of times. The rearrangement links TRBV6-4 to TRBJ2-2; D is possibly TRBD1 (5 bases). Germline-derived CDR1 and CDR2 are MRHNA and SNTAGT. This CDR3 spans 15 amino acids. Between the trimmed V and J ends, which lost 6 bases and 1 base, there was a span of 12 bases. The CDR3 spells CASSRQPGNTGELFF. The CDR3 nucleotides are TGTGCCAGCAGCAGACAGCCTGGGAACACCGGGGAGCTGTTTTTT.

CDR3 sequence reads: CASSLIDIPSLSYEQYF. CDR3 bases: TGTGCCAGCAGCTTAATAGACATCCCTTCCCTCTCCTACGAGCAGTACTTC. V and J are TRBV7-2 and TRBJ2-7, with no clear D. The V end was cut by 2 bases, the J end by 0 bases, with 17 bases between. This CDR3 region has 17 residues. Germline V CDR1 and CDR2: SGHTA, FQGNSA. The full variable domain, rest sourced from reference TRBV7-2 and TRBJ2-7, is GAGVSQSPSNKVTEKGKDVELRCDPISGHTALYWYRQSLGQGLEFLIYFQGNSAPDKSGLPSDRFSAERTGGSVSTLTIQRTQQEDSAVYLCASSLIDIPSLSYEQYFGPGTRLTVT.

V and J are TRBV7-2 and TRBJ2-5; 9 positions match TRBD2. V lost 0 bases to trimming and J lost 0 bases; unmatched junction nucleotides: 11. This CDR3 comprises 19 residues. Germline CDR1 reads SGHTA; CDR2 reads FQGNSA. CDR3 nucleotide sequence: TGTGCCAGCAGCTTAGCGCCAGCGGGGGGCCCCTCGTACCAAGAGACCCAGTACTTC. Translation: CASSLAPAGGPSYQETQYF.

V gene TRBV4-2 combines with J gene TRBJ2-5, with D possibly TRBD1 on 5 matching bases. In germline, CDR1 is LGHNA, CDR2 YNFKEQ. V lost 1 base, J lost 2 bases, and 17 bases lay in between. The CDR3 is 17 amino acids. Here the CDR3 reads CASSQAPDSAEQETQYF. Here the CDR3 DNA reads TGTGCCAGCAGCCAAGCTCCCGACAGTGCCGAACAAGAGACCCAGTACTTC.

The chain links TRBV4-2 to TRBJ1-1; TRBD1 is a possible D gene (5 bases). Germline CDR1 and CDR2: LGHNA and YNFKEQ. Trimming removed 0 bases from V and 1 base from J, with 9 bases in between. The CDR3 has 15 amino acids. CDR3 in DNA: TGTGCCAGCAGCCAAGATTTACAGGCGAACACTGAAGCTTTCTTT. This translates into CASSQDLQANTEAFF.

This sequence joins TRBV14 and TRBJ2-7; 9 bases agree with TRBD1. Germline V CDR1 and CDR2: SGHDN, FVKESK. The CDR3 runs to 15 residues. The J segment lost 3 bases and the V segment lost 3 bases, leaving 6 bases of the junction unmatched. The CDR3 DNA reads TGTGCCAGCAGCCAGGGTCGGACAGGGGTCTACGAGCAGTACTTC. Its protein product is CASSQGRTGVYEQYF.

This chain joins TRBV11-2 and TRBJ1-2, with 9 bases identical to TRBD1. This CDR3 has 13 residues. Germline V gene data show CDR1 as SGHAT and CDR2 as FQNNGV. V was clipped by 5 bases and J by 6 bases; unmatched bases: 4. DNA of the CDR3: TGTGCCAGCAGCGTACAGGGGGCGGATGGCTACACCTTC. It specifies CASSVQGADGYTF.

The CDR3 DNA sequence: TGTGCCTGGATAACCGCCGGGGGGGATACGCAGTATTTT. It specifies CAWITAGGDTQYF. V usage is TRBV30 and J usage is TRBJ2-3; 7 bases line up with TRBD2. This CDR3 contains 13 residues. Trimming at V came to 4 bases and at J to 6 bases, leaving 7 bases not matched to a gene. The germline CDR1 and CDR2 sequences are GTSNPN and SVGIG (reference sequence).

The chain has TRBV9 and TRBJ2-7; the match to TRBD2 covers 11 bases. The CDR3 contains 15 residues. V lost 2 bases, J lost 4 bases, and 5 bases stayed unmatched. CDR1 is SGDLS, CDR2 YYNGEE, per germline. CDR3 amino acids: CASSVAGTSGYEQYF. Written as DNA, the CDR3 is TGTGCCAGCAGCGTGGCCGGGACTAGCGGATACGAGCAGTACTTC.

This clone has only one observation. The chain carries TRBV29-1 and TRBJ2-3; possible D gene TRBD1, 5 bases. From germline, CDR1 is SQVTM and CDR2 ANQGSEA. The CDR3 is 12 amino acids. V was pared by 0 bases and J by 10 bases, with 11 bases between. DNA of the CDR3: TGCAGCGTTGAAGATAGGGGATCGGCGCAGTATTTT. It translates to CSVEDRGSAQYF.

The chain uses TRBV6-4 and TRBJ2-1; 12 bases align to TRBD2. The CDR3 is 17 residues long. Germline V gene lookup returns CDR1 MRHNA and CDR2 SNTAGT. V gave up 4 bases and J gave up 6 bases; unmatched junction bases: 10. The chain's CDR3 is CASSVFQTSGRINEQFF. CDR3 DNA: TGTGCCAGCAGTGTCTTCCAGACTAGCGGGAGAATCAATGAGCAGTTCTTC.

This clone was detected a few times. The J gene is TRBJ1-1, the V gene TRBV19, with a weak D call TRBD1 (6 bases). V dropped 7 bases and J dropped 0 bases, with 12 bases sitting between them. This CDR3 is built from 14 residues. CDR1 and CDR2 from the germline V gene are LNHDA and SQIVND (reference sequence). CDR3 nucleotides: TGTGCCAGTAATCAGGGGTTTATGAACACTGAAGCTTTCTTT. Translating it yields CASNQGFMNTEAFF.

The chain combines TRBV28 with TRBJ1-2; 7 bases line up with TRBD1. Germline V gives CDR1 MDHEN, CDR2 SYDVKM. CDR3 size: 13 residues. J lost 4 bases, V lost 11 bases, and 10 bases had no gene match. CDR3 sequence: CAHSTGRIYGYTF. In nucleotides, the CDR3 is TGTGCCCACTCGACAGGGCGTATCTATGGCTACACCTTC.

The chain employs TRBV6-5 and TRBJ1-2; 11 nucleotides match TRBD1. Germline CDR1 and CDR2: MNHEY and SVGAGI. V lost 2 bases, J lost 7 bases, and 3 bases stayed unmatched. This CDR3 is 14 amino acids long. Here the CDR3 reads CASSYGQGAPGYTF. CDR3 nucleotide sequence: TGTGCCAGCAGTTACGGACAGGGGGCGCCTGGCTACACCTTC.

This clone was seen just once. The chain carries TRBV19 and TRBJ2-7; TRBD2 aligns across 11 bases. Per the germline V gene, CDR1 is LNHDA and CDR2 is SQIVND (reference sequence). Trimming at V came to 4 bases and at J to 0 bases, leaving 20 bases not matched to a gene. The length of the CDR3 is 21 residues. CDR3: CASSSQFPGLAAEALSYEQYF. Here the CDR3 DNA reads TGTGCCAGTAGTAGCCAGTTCCCGGGACTAGCGGCCGAGGCCCTCTCCTACGAGCAGTACTTC.

V is TRBV2 and J is TRBJ1-1, with 12 nucleotides matching TRBD1. The V gene end was trimmed by 8 bases and the J gene end by 11 bases; junction bases not matched to a gene: 9. There are 13 residues in the CDR3. CDR1 and CDR2 (germline): SNHLY, FYNNEI. Here the CDR3 DNA reads TGTGCCAGCCTGCTGGGACAGGGGGCGCGGGCTTTCTTT. Translation: CASLLGQGARAFF. The complete variable domain, with remaining parts taken from reference TRBV2 and TRBJ1-1, reads EPEVTQTPSHQVTQMGQEVILRCVPISNHLYFYWYRQILGQKVEFLVSFYNNEISEKSEIFDDQFSVERPDGSNFTLKIRSTKLEDSAMYFCASLLGQGARAFFGQGTRLTVV.